Given below is one T cell receptor (beta chain) in context. These data originate in a study of blood T cell repertoires in COVID-19. Overall study context: From the United States, Italy and Spain came samples of acute and convalescent COVID-19.

Clinical history reported by participants formed the basis on which cohorts were assigned. Germline V CDR1 and CDR2: KGHSH, LQKENI. The CDR3 has 15 residues. V trimming: 1 base; J trimming: 6 bases; junction bases outside the gene matches: 5. Assay: immunoSEQ multiplex PCR; the TCRdb copy retains only in-frame clones and omits some. The sample carries 210,000 or so clones, 80% recorded once. The chain carries TRBV18 and TRBJ1-1, with 10 bases matching TRBD1. This clonotype originated in a man aged 25-45 years with acute COVID-19. What was sequenced was PBMCs or T cells enriched from blood (not recorded which). CDR3 region: CASSPRTGGLAEAFF. The CDR3 DNA reads as TGTGCCAGCTCACCACGGACAGGGGGTCTCGCTGAAGCTTTCTTT. Variable domain in full (rest from reference TRBV18 and TRBJ1-1): NAGVMQNPRHLVRRRGQEARLRCSPMKGHSHVYWYRQLPEEGLKFMVYLQKENIIDESGMPKERFSAEFPKEGPSILRIQQVVRGDSAAYFCASSPRTGGLAEAFFGQGTRLTVV.